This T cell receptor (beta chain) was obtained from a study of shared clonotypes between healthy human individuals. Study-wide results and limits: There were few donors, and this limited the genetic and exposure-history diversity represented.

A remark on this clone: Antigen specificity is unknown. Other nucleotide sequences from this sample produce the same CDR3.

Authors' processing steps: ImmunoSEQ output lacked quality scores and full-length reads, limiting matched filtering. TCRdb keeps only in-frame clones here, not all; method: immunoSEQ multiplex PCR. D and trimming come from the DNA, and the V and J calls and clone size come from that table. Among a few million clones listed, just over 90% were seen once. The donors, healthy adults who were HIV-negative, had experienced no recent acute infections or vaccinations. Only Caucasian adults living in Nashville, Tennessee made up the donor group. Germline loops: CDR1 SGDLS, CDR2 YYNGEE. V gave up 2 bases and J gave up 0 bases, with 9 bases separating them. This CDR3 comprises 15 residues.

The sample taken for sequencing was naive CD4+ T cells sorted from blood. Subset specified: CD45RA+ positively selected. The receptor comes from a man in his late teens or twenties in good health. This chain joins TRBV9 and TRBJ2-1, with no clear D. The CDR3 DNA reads TGTGCCAGCAGCGTTGACCTGAGCTCCTACAATGAGCAGTTCTTC. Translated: CASSVDLSSYNEQFF.